Listed below are T cell receptor beta chains from one sample, sequenced in a study of T cells expressing NK-cell markers. Following a re-call of the 5' RACE reads, TCRdb has one entry per CDR3 protein and lacks DNA. Its listing shows about 150,000 distinct CDR3 sequences. Sequences were obtained from blood T cells: a sorted CD56 or NKG2C T cell subset, CD4+ or CD8+ T cells, or bulk PBMC T cells (not recorded which). These receptors originate from a man younger than 35 in good health. CDR3s include the opening cysteine and the closing phenylalanine or tryptophan.

TRBJ2-3	TRBV11-2	CASSLEPNAADTQYF
TRBJ2-1	TRBV10-2	CASSESMGTPSYNEQFF
TRBJ2-6	TRBV29-1	CSVESRDRGKGANVLTF
TRBJ2-3	TRBV29-1	CSGGGLVMSDTQYF
TRBJ2-2	TRBV7-2	CASSFGGPNTGELFF
TRBJ2-1	TRBV4-3	CASSPWTSGRPNEQFF
TRBJ2-2	TRBV19	CASSPTRNSNTGELFF
TRBJ2-6	TRBV6-2/TRBV6-3	CASITGQAFSGANVLTF
TRBJ1-1	TRBV19	CASSHLREGDTEAFF
TRBJ2-4	TRBV12-3/TRBV12-4	CASSPKGLAGFNTKNIQYF
TRBJ2-7	TRBV4-3	CASSPERDSSYEQYF
TRBJ2-1	TRBV19	CASSMAGNLNEQFF
TRBJ1-2	TRBV27	CASSYGSSGGGYTF
TRBJ2-1	TRBV19	CATALGPNEQFF
TRBJ2-1	TRBV24-1	CATSDPDRTYNEQFF
TRBJ2-1	TRBV6-1	CASSPMGEGFNEQFF
TRBJ2-2	TRBV4-1	CASSQGQGAGTGELFF
TRBJ1-3	TRBV6-2/TRBV6-3	CASVGASGNTIYF
TRBJ2-2	TRBV5-6	CASSLYSGRAYTGELFF
TRBJ2-2	TRBV6-2/TRBV6-3	CASSFLRIAGELFF
TRBJ2-1	TRBV29-1	CSVPRGGEQFF
TRBJ1-1	TRBV29-1	CSVGQGGNEAFF
TRBJ2-1	TRBV5-1	CASSTRVYREDEQFF
TRBJ2-3	TRBV7-6	CASSLEDGTSTDTQYF
TRBJ2-2	TRBV28	CASSLGTSGRASGELFF
TRBJ2-2	TRBV6-5	CASSYGGPNTGELFF
TRBJ2-5	TRBV7-8	CASSPGTGGLETQYF
TRBJ2-2	TRBV15	CAASDPRDRRTGELFF